This TCR beta chain is drawn from a study of sequential checkpoint blockade in melanoma. Background on the study: First-line arms were nivolumab then ipilimumab, or the reverse, randomized 1:1. Maintenance nivolumab came after either treatment sequence.

Treatment specified: randomized to nivolumab then ipilimumab (arm A) or the reverse (arm B). None of the patients previously received DNA-damaging chemotherapy. Libraries were prepared by immunoSEQ multiplex PCR; TCRdb keeps only in-frame clonotypes and omits some of them. Here the sample spans approximately 9,300 clones, approximately 71% being singletons. The clonotype comes from a human donor with melanoma. The input for sequencing was CD8+ T cells sorted from blood (inferred from file names), taken from a patient given nivolumab and ipilimumab in sequence.

DNA of the CDR3: TGTGCCATCGGAGAACAGGGCTTCGGCAATCAGCCCCAGCATTTT. Translation: CAIGEQGFGNQPQHF. The chain joins TRBV10-3 to TRBJ1-5, with D possibly matching TRBD1 (6 bases). The CDR3 is made up of 15 amino acids. V gave up 8 bases and J gave up 2 bases, with 16 bases separating them. From germline, CDR1 is ENHRY and CDR2 SYGVKD.